A selection of T cell receptor beta chains follows, all from one sample in a study of cytomegalovirus exposure and HLA in healthy donors. TCRdb keeps only in-frame clones here, not all; method: immunoSEQ multiplex PCR. Its table lists about 42,000 clones. Source material: PBMCs. The receptors shown here come from a man in his thirties or forties in good health and CMV-seronegative. Each CDR3 is given with its conserved first and last residue. A D gene is named only where the DNA matches it firmly. The size of a clone is reported for some rows only, either as once, few or many, or as a class for expanded clones.

j_gene | d_gene | abundance | v_gene | CDR3nt | CDR3aa
TRBJ2-2 | TRBD1 | . | TRBV19 | TGTGCCAGTAGTAGGGACAGTTTCAACACCGGGGAGCTGTTTTTT | CASSRDSFNTGELFF
TRBJ1-2 | . | . | TRBV4-1 | TGCGCCAGCAGCAAGTTCCCCTCAGGGGTAGGTGGCTACACCTTC | CASSKFPSGVGGYTF
TRBJ2-2 | . | medium-sized | TRBV6-4 | TGTGCCAGCAGTGAAGGAGGGGGCAGCACCGGGGAGCTGTTTTTT | CASSEGGGSTGELFF
TRBJ2-7 | TRBD2 | . | TRBV4-1 | TGCGCCAGCAGGGGTATAGCGGGAGGGAACTCCTACGAGCAGTACTTC | CASRGIAGGNSYEQYF
TRBJ2-7 | . | . | TRBV7-2 | TGTGCCAGCAGCCCCACTCTAGCCCCCTACGAGCAGTACTTC | CASSPTLAPYEQYF
TRBJ2-7 | TRBD1 | . | TRBV6-1 | TGTGCCAGCAGTGAACGGGACAGTTCCTACGAGCAGTACTTC | CASSERDSSYEQYF
TRBJ1-1 | TRBD1 | . | TRBV6-1 | TGTGCCAGCAGGGCCGGGACAGGATACACTGAAGCTTTCTTT | CASRAGTGYTEAFF
TRBJ1-2 | . | . | TRBV6-1 | TGTGCCAGCAATCAGATCTATGGCTACACCTTC | CASNQIYGYTF
TRBJ2-7 | TRBD1 | . | TRBV4-3 | TGCGCCAGCAGCCAAGAGGGGGCAGGGGGCCGGGAAGACGAGCAGTACTTC | CASSQEGAGGREDEQYF
TRBJ1-1 | . | . | TRBV4-1 | TGCGCCAGCAGCCAAGATAAGGGCGGGGGGGCTATGAACACTGAAGCTTTCTTT | CASSQDKGGGAMNTEAFF
TRBJ1-5 | . | . | TRBV19 | TGTGCCAGTAGTAGTAACTGGTTTCAGCCCCAGCATTTT | CASSSNWFQPQHF
TRBJ2-3 | . | . | TRBV9 | TGTGCCAGCAGCGTAGGTATTAGCGGAACAGATACGCAGTATTTT | CASSVGISGTDTQYF
TRBJ2-7 | TRBD2 | . | TRBV4-1 | TGCGCCAGCAGCCAGCATAGCGGGAGGAGTTACGAGCAGTACTTC | CASSQHSGRSYEQYF
TRBJ1-2 | . | . | TRBV19 | TGTGCCAGTAGTCCGAGGAATCCTAACTATGGCTACACCTTC | CASSPRNPNYGYTF
TRBJ2-3 | TRBD2 | . | TRBV7-9 | TGTGCCAGCAGCTCTCCCCCACCCGGGAGGGCGGCAGATACGCAGTATTTT | CASSSPPPGRAADTQYF
TRBJ2-7 | . | . | TRBV9 | TGTGCCAGCACCGATACCAGGAGGCGGGATCAAACCTACGAGCAGTACTTC | CASTDTRRRDQTYEQYF
TRBJ2-3 | . | . | TRBV5-6 | TGTGCCAGCAGCTTGGAGGGAGGAGCTCGTGCTAGCACAGATACGCAGTATTTT | CASSLEGGARASTDTQYF
TRBJ1-2 | TRBD1 | . | TRBV19 | TGTGCCAGTAGTCAGGGGGAAGGCTACACCTTC | CASSQGEGYTF
TRBJ1-2 | . | . | TRBV6-5 | TGTGCCAGCAGGATACAGGGAAACACTGGCTACACCTTC | CASRIQGNTGYTF
TRBJ2-3 | . | . | TRBV4-3 | TGCGCCAGCAGCCTCAACCATCGGGATACGCAGTATTTT | CASSLNHRDTQYF
TRBJ1-2 | . | . | TRBV19 | TGTGCCAGTAACCGGGGACTGGGAGATGGCTACACCTTC | CASNRGLGDGYTF
TRBJ2-7 | TRBD1 | . | TRBV29-1 | TGCAGCGTTACAGGGGCCGAGCAGTACTTC | CSVTGAEQYF
TRBJ2-3 | . | . | TRBV18 | TGTGCCAGCTCACCATCTCGGCAGGCCACAGATACGCAGTATTTT | CASSPSRQATDTQYF
TRBJ1-1 | . | . | TRBV6-5 | TGTGCCAGCAGATTAAGGGAGATGAACACTGAAGCTTTCTTT | CASRLREMNTEAFF
TRBJ1-1 | . | . | TRBV5-5 | TGTGCCAGCAGCTGGGTACAGGGATCGAACACTGAAGCTTTCTTT | CASSWVQGSNTEAFF
TRBJ2-3 | TRBD2 | . | TRBV18 | TGTGCCAGCTCACCGAGGACTAGCGGGAGGGCCGGCACAGATACGCAGTATTTT | CASSPRTSGRAGTDTQYF
TRBJ1-1 | . | . | TRBV7-9 | TGTGCCAGCAGCTTCAAATACACTGAAGCTTTCTTT | CASSFKYTEAFF
TRBJ1-6 | . | . | TRBV4-3 | TGCGCCAGCAGCCAAGTACGACAGGCAACGAATTCACCCCTCCACTTT | CASSQVRQATNSPLHF
TRBJ1-1 | TRBD1 | . | TRBV5-4 | TGTGCCAGCAGCACGACAGGGGGAAACACAGAAGCTTTCTTT | CASSTTGGNTEAFF
TRBJ2-2 | TRBD1 | . | TRBV4-3 | TGCGCCAGCAGCCAAGACCGACAGGGACCTAACACCGGGGAGCTGTTTTTT | CASSQDRQGPNTGELFF
TRBJ1-1 | . | . | TRBV5-1 | TGCGCCAGCAGACGGACAGAGAACACTGAAGCTTTCTTT | CASRRTENTEAFF
TRBJ2-7 | . | . | TRBV5-1 | TGCGCCAGCAGCGAGCAGCGGCCCAACTACGAGCAGTACTTC | CASSEQRPNYEQYF
TRBJ1-3 | . | . | TRBV7-2 | TGTGCCAGCAGCGTCGGACAACTCTCTGGAAACACCATATATTTT | CASSVGQLSGNTIYF
TRBJ2-7 | . | . | TRBV30 | TGTGCCTGGAGTAGACACAGGAGCTCCTACGAGCAGTACTTC | CAWSRHRSSYEQYF
TRBJ1-1 | TRBD1 | . | TRBV6-1 | TGTGCCAGCAGTGACCCCCGGACAGGAGCTAACACTGAAGCTTTCTTT | CASSDPRTGANTEAFF
TRBJ1-1 | TRBD1 | . | TRBV5-8 | TGTGCCAGCAGTTTTGGACAGGCTGAACCACTGGGGACTGAAGCTTTCTTT | CASSFGQAEPLGTEAFF
TRBJ2-4 | . | . | TRBV15 | TGTGCCACCAGCAGGGAAATGAGGAGGCTCCCGGGAGCCAAAAACATTCAGTACTTC | CATSREMRRLPGAKNIQYF
TRBJ1-6 | . | . | TRBV7-6 | TGTGCCAGCAGCCTGGGGGGGCTAACGGCTTATTCACCCCTCCACTTT | CASSLGGLTAYSPLHF
TRBJ1-1 | . | . | TRBV4-3 | TGCGCCAGCAGCCAACTCCGGGGCACTGAAGCTTTCTTT | CASSQLRGTEAFF
TRBJ2-1 | . | . | TRBV7-9 | TGTGCCAGCAGCTCGGACTACCTACGGCCCAATGAGCAGTTCTTC | CASSSDYLRPNEQFF
TRBJ2-7 | TRBD1 | . | TRBV7-9 | TGTGCCAGCAGCCCACCCGGGACAGGGGACAACGAGCAGTACTTC | CASSPPGTGDNEQYF
TRBJ1-2 | . | . | TRBV30 | TGTGCCTGGAGTCCTGACGGGAACTATGGCTACACCTTC | CAWSPDGNYGYTF
TRBJ2-7 | . | . | TRBV6-5 | TGTGCCAGCTGCAGGGGAGTAGGATACGAGCAGTACTTC | CASCRGVGYEQYF
TRBJ1-2 | TRBD1 | . | TRBV27 | TGTGCCAGCAGTTTTGGGACAGGCGGCGGCTACACCTTC | CASSFGTGGGYTF
TRBJ1-1 | TRBD1 | . | TRBV6-5 | TGTGCCAGCAGTTACACAGGGGGCACTGAAGCTTTCTTT | CASSYTGGTEAFF
TRBJ2-7 | TRBD1 | . | TRBV7-9 | TGTGCCAGCAGCTCCCGGGACAGGGAAACTTGGAAGCAGTACTTC | CASSSRDRETWKQYF
TRBJ2-7 | TRBD2 | . | TRBV4-3 | TGCGCCAGCAGCCAAGGTCTAGCGGGGTACGAGCAGTACTTC | CASSQGLAGYEQYF
TRBJ1-2 | . | . | TRBV7-6 | TGTGCCAGCAGCGCCACGCCACGGAGCTATGGCTACACCTTC | CASSATPRSYGYTF
TRBJ1-4 | . | . | TRBV6-1 | TGTGCCAGCAAACAGGAACATGGAAAACTGTTTTTT | CASKQEHGKLFF
TRBJ1-2 | . | . | TRBV9 | TGTGCCAGCAGCGGAGGCGGGAGCTATGGCTACACCTTC | CASSGGGSYGYTF
TRBJ1-2 | . | . | TRBV30 | TGTGCCTGGACGCCCGGTAACTATGGCTACACCTTC | CAWTPGNYGYTF
TRBJ2-7 | TRBD1 | . | TRBV5-1 | TGCGCCAGCATGATTGGGACAGGGGGCTACGAGCAGTACTTC | CASMIGTGGYEQYF
TRBJ1-2 | . | . | TRBV12-5 | TGTGCTAGTGGACCGGACAGCAAAGGGATGGGCTACACCTTC | CASGPDSKGMGYTF